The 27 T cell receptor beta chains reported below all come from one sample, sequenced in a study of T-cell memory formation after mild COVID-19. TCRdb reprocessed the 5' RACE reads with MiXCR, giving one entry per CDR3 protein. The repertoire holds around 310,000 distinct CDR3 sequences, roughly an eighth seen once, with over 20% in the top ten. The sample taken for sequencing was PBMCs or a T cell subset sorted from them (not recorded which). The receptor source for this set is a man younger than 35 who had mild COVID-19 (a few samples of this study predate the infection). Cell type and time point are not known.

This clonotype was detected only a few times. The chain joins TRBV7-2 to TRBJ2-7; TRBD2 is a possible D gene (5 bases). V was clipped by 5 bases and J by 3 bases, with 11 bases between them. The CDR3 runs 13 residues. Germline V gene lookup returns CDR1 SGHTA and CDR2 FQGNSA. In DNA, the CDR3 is TGTGCCAGCAGCCCAGATGCGGGCTACGAGCAGTACGTC. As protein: CASSPDAGYEQYV.

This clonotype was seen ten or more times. The CDR3, as DNA: TGTGCCAGCAGCCAAGACCTCCTTATATCAGATACGCAGTATTTT. It encodes CASSQDLLISDTQYF. V is TRBV4-2 and J is TRBJ2-3; D is uncertain. The V gene's germline CDR1 is LGHNA and CDR2 YNFKEQ. V lost 0 bases and J 4 bases, leaving 11 bases between the germline ends. The CDR3 runs 15 residues.

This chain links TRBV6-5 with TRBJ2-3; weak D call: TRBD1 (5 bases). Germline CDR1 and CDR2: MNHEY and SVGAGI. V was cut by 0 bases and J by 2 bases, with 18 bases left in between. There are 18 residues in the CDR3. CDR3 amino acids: CASSYSPPGRVNTDTQYF. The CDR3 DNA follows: TGTGCCAGCAGTTACTCTCCCCCCGGCAGGGTTAACACAGATACGCAGTATTTT.

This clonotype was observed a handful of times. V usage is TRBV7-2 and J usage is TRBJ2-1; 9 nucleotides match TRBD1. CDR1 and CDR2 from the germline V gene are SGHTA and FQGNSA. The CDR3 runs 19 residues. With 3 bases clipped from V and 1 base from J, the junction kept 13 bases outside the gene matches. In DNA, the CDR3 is TGTGCCAGCAGCTTTTTCGCCGGGACAGGGAGATCATCCTACAATGAGCAGTTCTTC. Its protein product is CASSFFAGTGRSSYNEQFF.

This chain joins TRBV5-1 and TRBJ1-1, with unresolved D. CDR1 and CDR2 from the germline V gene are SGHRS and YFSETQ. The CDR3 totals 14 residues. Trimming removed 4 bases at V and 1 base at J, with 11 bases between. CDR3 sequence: CASSRERGNTEAFF. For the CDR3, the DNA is TGCGCCAGCAGCCGCGAACGGGGGAACACTGAAGCTTTCTTT.

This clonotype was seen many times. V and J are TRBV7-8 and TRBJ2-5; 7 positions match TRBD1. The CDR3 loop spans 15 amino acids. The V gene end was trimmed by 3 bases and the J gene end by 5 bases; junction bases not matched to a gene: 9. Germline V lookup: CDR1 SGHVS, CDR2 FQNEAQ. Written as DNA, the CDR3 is TGTGCCAGCAGCTTTGACAGGGTAGGAGGCGAGACCCAGTACTTC. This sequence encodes CASSFDRVGGETQYF. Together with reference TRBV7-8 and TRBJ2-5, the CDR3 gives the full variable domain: GAGVSQSPRYKVAKRGQDVALRCDPISGHVSLFWYQQALGQGPEFLTYFQNEAQLDKSGLPSDRFFAERPEGSVSTLKIQRTQQEDSAVYLCASSFDRVGGETQYFGPGTRLLVL.

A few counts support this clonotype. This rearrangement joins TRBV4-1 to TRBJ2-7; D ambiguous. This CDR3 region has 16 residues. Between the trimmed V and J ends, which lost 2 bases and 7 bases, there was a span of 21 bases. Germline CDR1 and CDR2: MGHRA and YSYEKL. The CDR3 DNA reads TGCGCCAGCAGCCAAACTCGAGGAGAGAACCCTTGGGAGCAGTACTTC. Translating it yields CASSQTRGENPWEQYF.

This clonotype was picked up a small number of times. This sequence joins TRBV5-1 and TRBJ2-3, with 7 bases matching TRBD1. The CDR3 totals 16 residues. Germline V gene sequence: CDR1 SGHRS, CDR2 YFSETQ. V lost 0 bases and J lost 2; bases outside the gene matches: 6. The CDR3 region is CASSLVTGEHTDTQYF. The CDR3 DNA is TGCGCCAGCAGCTTGGTAACAGGGGAACACACAGATACGCAGTATTTT.

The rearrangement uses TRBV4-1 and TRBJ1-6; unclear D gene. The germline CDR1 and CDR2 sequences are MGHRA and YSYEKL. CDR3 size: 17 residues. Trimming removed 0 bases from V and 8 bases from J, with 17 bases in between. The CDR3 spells CASSQDRVGRWDSPLHF. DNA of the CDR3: TGCGCCAGCAGCCAAGACCGGGTCGGGCGATGGGATTCACCCCTCCACTTT.

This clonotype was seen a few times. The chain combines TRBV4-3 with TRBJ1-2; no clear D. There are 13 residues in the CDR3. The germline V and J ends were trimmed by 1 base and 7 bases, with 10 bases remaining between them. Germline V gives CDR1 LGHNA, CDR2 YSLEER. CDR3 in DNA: TGCGCCAGCAGCCAAGTGTACCGGGGTGGCTACACCTTC. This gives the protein CASSQVYRGGYTF.

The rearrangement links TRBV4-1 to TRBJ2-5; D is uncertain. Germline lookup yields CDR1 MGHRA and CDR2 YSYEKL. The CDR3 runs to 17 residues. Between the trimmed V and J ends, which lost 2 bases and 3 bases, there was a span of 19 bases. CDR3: CASSQTSLGPIKETQYF. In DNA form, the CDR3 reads TGCGCCAGCAGCCAAACTTCTCTCGGGCCAATCAAAGAGACCCAGTACTTC.

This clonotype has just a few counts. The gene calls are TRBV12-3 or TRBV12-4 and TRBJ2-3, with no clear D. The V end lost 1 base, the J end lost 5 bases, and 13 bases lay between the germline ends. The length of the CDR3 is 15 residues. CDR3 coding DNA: TGTGCCAGCAGTTTAGGACTGCTGGTTGGAGATACGCAGTATTTT. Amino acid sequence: CASSLGLLVGDTQYF.

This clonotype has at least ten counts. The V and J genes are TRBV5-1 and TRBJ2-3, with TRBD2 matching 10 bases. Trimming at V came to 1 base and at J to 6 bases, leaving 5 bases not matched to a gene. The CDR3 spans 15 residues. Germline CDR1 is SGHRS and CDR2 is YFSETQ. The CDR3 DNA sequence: TGCGCCAGCAGCTTGTTGAGCGGGGGGGCTGATACGCAGTATTTT. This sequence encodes CASSLLSGGADTQYF.

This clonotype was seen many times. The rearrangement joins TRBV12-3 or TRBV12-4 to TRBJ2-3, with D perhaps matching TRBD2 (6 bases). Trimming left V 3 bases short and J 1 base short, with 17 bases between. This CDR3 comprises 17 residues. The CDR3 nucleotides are TGTGCCAGCAGTTTGTGGTTGCGGGGTGAGGGCACAGATACGCAGTATTTT. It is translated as CASSLWLRGEGTDTQYF.

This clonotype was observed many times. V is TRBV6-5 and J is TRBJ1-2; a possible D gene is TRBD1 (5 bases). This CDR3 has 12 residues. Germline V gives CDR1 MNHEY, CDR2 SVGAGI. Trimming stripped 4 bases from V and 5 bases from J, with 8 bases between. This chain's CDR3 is CASSFGGYGYTF. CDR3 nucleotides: TGTGCCAGCAGTTTTGGGGGGTATGGCTACACCTTC.

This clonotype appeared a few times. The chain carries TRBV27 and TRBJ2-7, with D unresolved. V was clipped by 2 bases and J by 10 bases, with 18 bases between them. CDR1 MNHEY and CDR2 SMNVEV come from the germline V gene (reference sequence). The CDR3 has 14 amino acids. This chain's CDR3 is CASSLKDRPWRQYF. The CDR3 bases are TGTGCCAGCAGTTTAAAGGATAGGCCCTGGCGACAGTACTTC.

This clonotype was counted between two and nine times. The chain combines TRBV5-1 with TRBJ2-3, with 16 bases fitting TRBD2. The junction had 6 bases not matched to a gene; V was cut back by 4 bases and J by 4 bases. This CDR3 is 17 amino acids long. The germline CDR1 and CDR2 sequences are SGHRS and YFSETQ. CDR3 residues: CASSPGTSGGAADTQYF. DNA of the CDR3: TGCGCCAGCAGCCCCGGGACTAGCGGGGGGGCCGCAGATACGCAGTATTTT.

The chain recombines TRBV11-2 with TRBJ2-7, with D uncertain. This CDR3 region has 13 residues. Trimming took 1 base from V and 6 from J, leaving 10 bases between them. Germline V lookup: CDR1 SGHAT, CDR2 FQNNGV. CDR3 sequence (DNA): TGTGCCAGCAGCTTAGGAGGCATCGGCGAGCAGTACTTC. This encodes CASSLGGIGEQYF.

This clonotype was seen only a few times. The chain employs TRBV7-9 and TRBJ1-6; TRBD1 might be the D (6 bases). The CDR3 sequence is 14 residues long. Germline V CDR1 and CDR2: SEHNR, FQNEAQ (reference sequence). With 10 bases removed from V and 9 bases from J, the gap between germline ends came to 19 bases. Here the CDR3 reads CATDRGVMGSPLHF. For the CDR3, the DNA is TGTGCCACCGATAGGGGGGTGATGGGTTCACCCCTCCACTTT.

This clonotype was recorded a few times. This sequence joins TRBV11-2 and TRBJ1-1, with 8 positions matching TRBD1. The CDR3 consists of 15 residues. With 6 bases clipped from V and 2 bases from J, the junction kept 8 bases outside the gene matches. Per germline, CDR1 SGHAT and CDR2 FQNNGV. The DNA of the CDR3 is TGTGCCAGCAGAGGATACGACAGGGGAAACACTGAAGCTTTCTTT. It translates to CASRGYDRGNTEAFF.

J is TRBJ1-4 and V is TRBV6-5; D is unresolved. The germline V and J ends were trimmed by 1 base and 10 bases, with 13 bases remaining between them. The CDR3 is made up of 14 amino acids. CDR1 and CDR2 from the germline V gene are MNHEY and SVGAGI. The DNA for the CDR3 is TGTGCCAGCAGTTACTTGGGAGTTCGGGGAAAACTGTTTTTT. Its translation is CASSYLGVRGKLFF.

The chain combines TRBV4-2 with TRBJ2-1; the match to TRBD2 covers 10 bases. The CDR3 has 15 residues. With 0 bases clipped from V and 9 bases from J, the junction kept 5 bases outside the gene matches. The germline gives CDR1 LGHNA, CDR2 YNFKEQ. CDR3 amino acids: CASSQEAAGGVEQFF. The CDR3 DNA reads TGTGCCAGCAGCCAAGAGGCAGCGGGGGGGGTTGAGCAGTTCTTC.

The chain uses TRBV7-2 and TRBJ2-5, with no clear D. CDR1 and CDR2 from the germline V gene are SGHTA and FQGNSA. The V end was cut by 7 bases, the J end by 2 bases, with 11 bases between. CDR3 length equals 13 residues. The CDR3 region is CASTSNLQETQYF. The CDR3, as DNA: TGTGCCAGCACCTCCAACCTTCAAGAGACCCAGTACTTC.

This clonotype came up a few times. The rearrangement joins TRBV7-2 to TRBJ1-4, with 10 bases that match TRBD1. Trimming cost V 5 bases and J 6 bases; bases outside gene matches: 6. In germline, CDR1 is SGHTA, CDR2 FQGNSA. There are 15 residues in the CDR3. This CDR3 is CASSRDRGLDEKLFF. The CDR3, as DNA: TGTGCCAGCAGCAGAGACAGGGGGCTAGATGAAAAACTGTTTTTT.

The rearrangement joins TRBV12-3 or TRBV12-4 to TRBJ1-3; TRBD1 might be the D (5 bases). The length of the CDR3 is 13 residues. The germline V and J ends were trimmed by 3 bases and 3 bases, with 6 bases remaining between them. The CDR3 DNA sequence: TGTGCCAGCAGTTTCGGGGGTGGAAACACCATATATTTT. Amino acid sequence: CASSFGGGNTIYF.

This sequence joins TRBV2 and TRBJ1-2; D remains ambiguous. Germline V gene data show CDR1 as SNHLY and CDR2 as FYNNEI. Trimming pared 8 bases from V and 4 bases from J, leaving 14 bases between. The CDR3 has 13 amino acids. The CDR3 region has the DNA TGTGCCAGCTTGGACGGACTGCTCTATGGCTACACCTTC. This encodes CASLDGLLYGYTF.

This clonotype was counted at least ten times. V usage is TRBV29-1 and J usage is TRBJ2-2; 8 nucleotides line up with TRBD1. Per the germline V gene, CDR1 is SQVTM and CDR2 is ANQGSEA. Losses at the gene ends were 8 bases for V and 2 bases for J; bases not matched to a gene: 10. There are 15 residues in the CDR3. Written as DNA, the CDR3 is TGCAGCACCCGGGCCGGGACAGGAAACACCGGGGAGCTGTTTTTT. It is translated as CSTRAGTGNTGELFF.